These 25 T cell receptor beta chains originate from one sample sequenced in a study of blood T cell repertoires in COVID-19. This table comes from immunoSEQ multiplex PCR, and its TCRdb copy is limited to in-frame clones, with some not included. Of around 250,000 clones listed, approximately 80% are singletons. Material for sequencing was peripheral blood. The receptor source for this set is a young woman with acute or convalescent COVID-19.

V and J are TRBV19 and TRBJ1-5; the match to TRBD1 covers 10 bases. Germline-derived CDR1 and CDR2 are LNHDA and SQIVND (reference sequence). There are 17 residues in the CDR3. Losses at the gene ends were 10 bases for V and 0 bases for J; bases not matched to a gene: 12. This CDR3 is CATENRDRGHSNQPQHF. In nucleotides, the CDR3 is TGTGCCACCGAAAATCGGGACAGGGGTCATAGCAATCAGCCCCAGCATTTT.

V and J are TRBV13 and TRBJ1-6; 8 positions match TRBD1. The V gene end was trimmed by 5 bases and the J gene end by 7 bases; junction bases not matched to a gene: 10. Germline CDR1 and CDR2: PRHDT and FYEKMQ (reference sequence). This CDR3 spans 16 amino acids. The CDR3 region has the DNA TGTGCCAGCAGCCCACGGGGACAGGCGACAAATTCACCCCTCCACTTT. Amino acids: CASSPRGQATNSPLHF. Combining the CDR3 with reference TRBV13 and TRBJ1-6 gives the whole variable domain AAGVIQSPRHLIKEKRETATLKCYPIPRHDTVYWYQQGPGQDPQFLISFYEKMQSDKGSIPDRFSAQQFSDYHSELNMSSLELGDSALYFCASSPRGQATNSPLHFGNGTRLTVT.

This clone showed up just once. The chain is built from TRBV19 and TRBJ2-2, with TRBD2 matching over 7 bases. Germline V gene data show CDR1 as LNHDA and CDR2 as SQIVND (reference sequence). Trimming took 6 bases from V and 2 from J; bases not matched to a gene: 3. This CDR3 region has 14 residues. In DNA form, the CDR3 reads TGTGCCAGTAGGGCTAGCGGAAACACCGGGGAGCTGTTTTTT. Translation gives CASRASGNTGELFF.

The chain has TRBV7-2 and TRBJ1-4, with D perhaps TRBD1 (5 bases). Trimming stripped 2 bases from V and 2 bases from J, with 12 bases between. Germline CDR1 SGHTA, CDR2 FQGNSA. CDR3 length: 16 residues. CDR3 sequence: CASSLNGGSTNEKLFF. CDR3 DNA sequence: TGTGCCAGCAGCTTAAATGGGGGGTCGACTAATGAAAAACTGTTTTTT.

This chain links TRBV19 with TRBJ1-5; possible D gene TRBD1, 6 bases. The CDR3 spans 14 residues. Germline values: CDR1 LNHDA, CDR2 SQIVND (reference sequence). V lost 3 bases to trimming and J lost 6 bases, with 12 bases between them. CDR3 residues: CASSIGQGRQPQHF. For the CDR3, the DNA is TGTGCCAGTAGTATTGGTCAGGGGCGTCAGCCCCAGCATTTT.

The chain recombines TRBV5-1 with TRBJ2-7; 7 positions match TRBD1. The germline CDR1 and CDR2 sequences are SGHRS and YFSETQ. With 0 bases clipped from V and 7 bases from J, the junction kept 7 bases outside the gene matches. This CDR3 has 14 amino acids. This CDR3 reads CASSLGTGVGEQYF. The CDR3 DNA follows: TGCGCCAGCAGCTTGGGAACAGGGGTAGGGGAGCAGTACTTC.

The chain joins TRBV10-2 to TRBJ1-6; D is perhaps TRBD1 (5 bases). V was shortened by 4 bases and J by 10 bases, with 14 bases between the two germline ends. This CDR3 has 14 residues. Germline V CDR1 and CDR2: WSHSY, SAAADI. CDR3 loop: CASSVAGGESPLHF. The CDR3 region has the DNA TGCGCCAGCAGTGTAGCCGGAGGGGAATCACCCCTCCACTTT.

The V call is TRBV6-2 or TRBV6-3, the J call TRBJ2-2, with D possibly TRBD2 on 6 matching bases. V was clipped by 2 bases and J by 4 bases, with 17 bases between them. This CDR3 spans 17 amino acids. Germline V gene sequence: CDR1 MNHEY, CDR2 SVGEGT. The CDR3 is CASSYTPRGTSTGELFF. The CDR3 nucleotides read TGTGCCAGCAGTTACACACCCCGCGGGACCAGCACCGGGGAGCTGTTTTTT.

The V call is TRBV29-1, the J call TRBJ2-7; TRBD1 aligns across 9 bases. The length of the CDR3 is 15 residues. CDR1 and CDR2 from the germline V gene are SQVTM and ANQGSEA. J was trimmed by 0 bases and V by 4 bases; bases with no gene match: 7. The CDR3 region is CSVVWLGQGSYEQYF. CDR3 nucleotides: TGCAGCGTTGTCTGGTTGGGACAGGGCTCCTACGAGCAGTACTTC.

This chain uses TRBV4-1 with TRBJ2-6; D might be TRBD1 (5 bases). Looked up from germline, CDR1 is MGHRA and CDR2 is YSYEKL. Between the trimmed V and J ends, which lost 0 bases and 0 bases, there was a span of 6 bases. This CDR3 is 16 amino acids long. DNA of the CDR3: TGCGCCAGCAGCCAAGAAGGACACTCTGGGGCCAACGTCCTGACTTTC. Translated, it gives CASSQEGHSGANVLTF.

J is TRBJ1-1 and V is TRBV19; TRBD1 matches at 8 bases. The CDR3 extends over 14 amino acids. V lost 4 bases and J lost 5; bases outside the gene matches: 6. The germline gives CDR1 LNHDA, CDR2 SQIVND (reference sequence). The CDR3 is CASSTQGQATEAFF. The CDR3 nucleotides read TGTGCCAGTAGTACCCAGGGACAGGCGACTGAAGCTTTCTTT.

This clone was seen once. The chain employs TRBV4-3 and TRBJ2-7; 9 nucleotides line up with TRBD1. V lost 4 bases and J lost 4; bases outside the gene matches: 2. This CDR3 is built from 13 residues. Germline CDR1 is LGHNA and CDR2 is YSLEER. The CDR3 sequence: CASSLTGGYEQYF. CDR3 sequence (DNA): TGCGCCAGCAGCCTGACAGGGGGGTACGAGCAGTACTTC.

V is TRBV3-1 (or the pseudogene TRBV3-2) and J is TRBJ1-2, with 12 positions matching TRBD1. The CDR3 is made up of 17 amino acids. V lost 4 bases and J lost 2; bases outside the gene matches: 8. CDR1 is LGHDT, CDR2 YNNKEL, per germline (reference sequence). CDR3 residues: CASSRGTGGAKNYGYTF. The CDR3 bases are TGTGCCAGCAGCCGGGGGACAGGGGGCGCGAAGAACTATGGCTACACCTTC.

CDR3 in DNA: TGTGCCAGCAACCCAGGGGGCTCCTACGAGCAGTACTTC. This codes for CASNPGGSYEQYF. The chain employs TRBV28 and TRBJ2-7; 7 bases are a match to TRBD1. Germline values: CDR1 MDHEN, CDR2 SYDVKM. The CDR3 runs to 13 residues. Trimming removed 7 bases from V and 0 bases from J; junction bases left unmatched: 3.

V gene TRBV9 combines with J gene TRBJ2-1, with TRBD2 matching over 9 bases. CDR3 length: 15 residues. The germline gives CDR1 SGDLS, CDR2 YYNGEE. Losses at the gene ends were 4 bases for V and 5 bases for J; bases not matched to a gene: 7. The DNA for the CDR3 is TGTGCCAGCAGCTCTTGGACTAGCGCCCACAATGAGCAGTTCTTC. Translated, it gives CASSSWTSAHNEQFF.

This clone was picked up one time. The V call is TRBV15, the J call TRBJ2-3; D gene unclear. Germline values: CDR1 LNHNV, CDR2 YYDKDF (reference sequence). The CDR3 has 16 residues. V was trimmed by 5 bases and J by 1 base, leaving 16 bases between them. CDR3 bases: TGTGCCACCAGCTCGTCGACTTTAGGTGGCACAGATACGCAGTATTTT. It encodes CATSSSTLGGTDTQYF.

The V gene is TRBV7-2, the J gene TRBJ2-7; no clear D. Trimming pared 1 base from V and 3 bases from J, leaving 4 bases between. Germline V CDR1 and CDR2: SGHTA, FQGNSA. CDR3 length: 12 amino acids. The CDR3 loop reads CASSLVSYEQYF. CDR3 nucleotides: TGTGCCAGCAGCTTAGTTAGCTACGAGCAGTACTTC.

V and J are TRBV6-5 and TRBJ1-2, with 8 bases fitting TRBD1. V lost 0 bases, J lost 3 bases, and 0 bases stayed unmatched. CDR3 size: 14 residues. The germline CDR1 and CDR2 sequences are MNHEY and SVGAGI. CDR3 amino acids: CASSYSDRDYGYTF. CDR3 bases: TGTGCCAGCAGTTACTCGGACAGGGACTATGGCTACACCTTC.

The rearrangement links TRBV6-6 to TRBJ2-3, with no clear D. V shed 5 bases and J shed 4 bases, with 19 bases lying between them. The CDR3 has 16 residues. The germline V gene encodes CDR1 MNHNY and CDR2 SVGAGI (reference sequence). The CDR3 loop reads CASSPARSFEADTQYF. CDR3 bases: TGTGCCAGCAGTCCTGCGCGTTCATTTGAGGCAGATACGCAGTATTTT.

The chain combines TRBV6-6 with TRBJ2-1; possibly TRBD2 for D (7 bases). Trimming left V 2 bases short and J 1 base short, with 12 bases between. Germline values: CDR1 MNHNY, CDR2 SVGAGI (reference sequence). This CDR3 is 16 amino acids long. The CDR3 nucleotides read TGTGCCAGCAGTTACGGAGGGGGAGGGTCCTACAATGAGCAGTTCTTC. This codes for CASSYGGGGSYNEQFF.

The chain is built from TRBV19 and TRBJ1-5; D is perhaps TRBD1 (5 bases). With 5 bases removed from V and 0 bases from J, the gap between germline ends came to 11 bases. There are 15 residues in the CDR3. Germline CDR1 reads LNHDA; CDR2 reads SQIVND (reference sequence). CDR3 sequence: CASSARQNSNQPQHF. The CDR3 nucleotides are TGTGCCAGTAGTGCCAGACAGAATAGCAATCAGCCCCAGCATTTT.

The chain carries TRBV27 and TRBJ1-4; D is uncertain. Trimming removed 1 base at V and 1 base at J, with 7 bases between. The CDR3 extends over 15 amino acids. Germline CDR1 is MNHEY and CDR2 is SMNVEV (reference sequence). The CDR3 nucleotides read TGTGCCAGCAGTTTATGGTACGGAACTAATGAAAAACTGTTTTTT. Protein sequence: CASSLWYGTNEKLFF.

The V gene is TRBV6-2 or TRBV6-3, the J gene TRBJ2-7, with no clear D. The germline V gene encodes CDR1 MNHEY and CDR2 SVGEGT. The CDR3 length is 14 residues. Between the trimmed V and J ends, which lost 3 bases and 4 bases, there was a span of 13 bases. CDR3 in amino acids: CASSYRLKPYEQYF. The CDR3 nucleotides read TGTGCCAGCAGTTATCGGTTAAAACCTTACGAGCAGTACTTC.

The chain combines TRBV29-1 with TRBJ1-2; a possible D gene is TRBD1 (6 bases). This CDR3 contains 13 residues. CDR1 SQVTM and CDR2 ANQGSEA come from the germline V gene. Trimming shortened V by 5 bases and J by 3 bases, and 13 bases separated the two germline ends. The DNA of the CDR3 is TGCAGCGTTACGGGGGGCAAGGACTATGGCTACACCTTC. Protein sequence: CSVTGGKDYGYTF.

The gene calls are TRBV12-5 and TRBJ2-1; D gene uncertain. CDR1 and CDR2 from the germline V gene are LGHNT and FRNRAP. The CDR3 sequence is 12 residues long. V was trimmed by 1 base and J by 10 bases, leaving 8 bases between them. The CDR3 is CASGLEVGEQFF. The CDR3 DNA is TGTGCTAGTGGTTTGGAAGTCGGGGAGCAGTTCTTC.